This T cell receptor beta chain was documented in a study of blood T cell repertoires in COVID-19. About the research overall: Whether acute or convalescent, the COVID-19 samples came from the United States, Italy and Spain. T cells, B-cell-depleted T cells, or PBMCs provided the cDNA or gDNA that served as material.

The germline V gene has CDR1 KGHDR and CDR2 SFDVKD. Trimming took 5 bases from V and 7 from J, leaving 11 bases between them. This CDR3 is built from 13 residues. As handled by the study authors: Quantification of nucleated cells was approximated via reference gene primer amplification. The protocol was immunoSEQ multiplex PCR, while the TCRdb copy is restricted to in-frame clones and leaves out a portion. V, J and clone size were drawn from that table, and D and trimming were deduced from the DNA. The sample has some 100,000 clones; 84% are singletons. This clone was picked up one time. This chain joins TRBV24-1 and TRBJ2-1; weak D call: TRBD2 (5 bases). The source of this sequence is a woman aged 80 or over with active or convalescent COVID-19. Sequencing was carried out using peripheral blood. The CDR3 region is CATSVRGGNEQFF. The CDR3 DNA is TGTGCCACCAGTGTCCGGGGTGGGAATGAGCAGTTCTTC.